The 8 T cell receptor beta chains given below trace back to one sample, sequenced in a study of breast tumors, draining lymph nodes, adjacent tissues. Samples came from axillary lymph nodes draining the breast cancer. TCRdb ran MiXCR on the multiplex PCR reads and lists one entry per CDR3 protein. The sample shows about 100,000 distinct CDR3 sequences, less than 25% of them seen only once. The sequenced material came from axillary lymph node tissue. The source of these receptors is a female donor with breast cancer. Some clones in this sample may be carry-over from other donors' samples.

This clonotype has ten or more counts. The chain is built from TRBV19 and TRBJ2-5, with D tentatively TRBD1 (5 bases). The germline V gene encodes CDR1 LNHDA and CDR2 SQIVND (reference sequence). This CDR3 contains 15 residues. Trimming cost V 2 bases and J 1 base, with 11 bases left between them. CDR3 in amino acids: CASSIREGVQETQYF. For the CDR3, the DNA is TGTGCCAGTAGTATAAGGGAAGGGGTCCAAGAGACCCAGTACTTC. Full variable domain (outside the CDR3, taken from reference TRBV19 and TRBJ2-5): DGGITQSPKYLFRKEGQNVTLSCEQNLNHDAMYWYRQDPGQGLRLIYYSQIVNDFQKGDIAEGYSVSREKKESFPLTVTSAQKNPTAFYLCASSIREGVQETQYFGPGTRLLVL.

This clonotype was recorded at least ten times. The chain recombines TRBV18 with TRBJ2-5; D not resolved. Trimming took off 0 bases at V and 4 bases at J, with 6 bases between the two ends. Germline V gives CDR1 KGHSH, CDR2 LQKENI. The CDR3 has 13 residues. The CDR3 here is CASSPPMGETQYF. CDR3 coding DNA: TGTGCCAGCTCACCACCGATGGGAGAGACCCAGTACTTC.

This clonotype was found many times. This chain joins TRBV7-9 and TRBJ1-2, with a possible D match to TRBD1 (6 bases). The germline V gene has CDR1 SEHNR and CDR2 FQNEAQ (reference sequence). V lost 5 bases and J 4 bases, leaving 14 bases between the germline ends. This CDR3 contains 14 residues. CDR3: CASSRTRGRYGYTF. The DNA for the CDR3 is TGTGCCAGCAGCCGAACCAGGGGACGCTATGGCTACACCTTC.

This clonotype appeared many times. The CDR3 nucleotides are TGTGCCAGCGTAGGGGTTGACTATGGCTACACCTTC. It is translated as CASVGVDYGYTF. The chain links TRBV2 to TRBJ1-2, with D tentatively TRBD1 (5 bases). The CDR3 extends over 12 amino acids. The ends were cut back, 8 bases at V and 3 bases at J, with 10 bases in the middle. The V gene's germline CDR1 is SNHLY and CDR2 FYNNEI.

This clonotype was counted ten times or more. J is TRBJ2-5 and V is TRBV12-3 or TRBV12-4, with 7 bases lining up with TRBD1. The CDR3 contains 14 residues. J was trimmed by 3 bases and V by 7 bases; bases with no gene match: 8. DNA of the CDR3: TGTGCCAGCAACACTGGGACAGTCAAAGAGACCCAGTACTTC. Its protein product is CASNTGTVKETQYF.

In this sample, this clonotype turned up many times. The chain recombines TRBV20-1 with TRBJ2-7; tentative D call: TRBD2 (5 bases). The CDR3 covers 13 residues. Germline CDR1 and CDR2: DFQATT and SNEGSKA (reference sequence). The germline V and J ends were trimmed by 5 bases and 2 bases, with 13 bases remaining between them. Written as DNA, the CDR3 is TGCAGTGCTCCAAGACGGGGAACCTACGAGCAGTACTTC. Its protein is CSAPRRGTYEQYF.

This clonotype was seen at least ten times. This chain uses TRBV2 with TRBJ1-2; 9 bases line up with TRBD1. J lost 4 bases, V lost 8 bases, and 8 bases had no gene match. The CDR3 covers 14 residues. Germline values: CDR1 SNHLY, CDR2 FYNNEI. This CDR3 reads CASERDRARYGYTF. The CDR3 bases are TGTGCCAGCGAAAGGGACAGGGCTCGCTATGGCTACACCTTC.

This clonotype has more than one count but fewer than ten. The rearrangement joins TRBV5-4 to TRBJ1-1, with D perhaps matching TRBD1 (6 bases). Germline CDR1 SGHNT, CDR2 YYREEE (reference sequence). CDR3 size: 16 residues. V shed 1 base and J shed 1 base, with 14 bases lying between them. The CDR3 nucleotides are TGTGCCAGCAGCTTGTTCCAGGGGCGGGGGAACACTGAAGCTTTCTTT. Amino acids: CASSLFQGRGNTEAFF.